The 13 T cell receptor beta chains below come from one sample, sequenced in a study of T cells in localized non-small cell lung cancer. Produced via immunoSEQ multiplex PCR; TCRdb's table is partial and in-frame only. The table has about 70,000 clones, 86% seen once. Sequences were derived from peripheral blood, sampled before any cancer treatment. The receptor source for this set is a male donor older than 55 with stage III squamous cell lung carcinoma.

The chain uses TRBV19 and TRBJ2-2; no firm D call. Germline V gives CDR1 LNHDA, CDR2 SQIVND (reference sequence). The CDR3 runs to 16 residues. V lost 2 bases to trimming and J lost 5 bases, with 15 bases between them. The CDR3 DNA reads TGTGCCAGTAGTATAACTCGGCTCCTCTGGACCGGGGAGCTGTTTTTT. As protein: CASSITRLLWTGELFF.

This rearrangement joins TRBV19 to TRBJ1-4; the D gene is possibly TRBD1 (6 bases). The CDR3 totals 14 residues. Germline values: CDR1 LNHDA, CDR2 SQIVND (reference sequence). Deletions cut 10 bases from V and 1 base from J, with 13 bases between. CDR3 DNA: TGTGCCACCAGAGAGGGGGGAACTAATGAAAAACTGTTTTTT. This gives the protein CATREGGTNEKLFF.

This chain joins TRBV6-5 and TRBJ1-1, with D maybe TRBD1 (6 bases). Germline V CDR1 and CDR2: MNHEY, SVGAGI. V was shortened by 5 bases and J by 2 bases, with 9 bases between the two germline ends. The CDR3 spans 13 residues. CDR3 protein: CASSPGHNTEAFF. The DNA for the CDR3 is TGTGCCAGCAGTCCGGGACATAACACTGAAGCTTTCTTT.

The V call is TRBV5-6, the J call TRBJ1-6; tentatively, D is TRBD1 (6 bases). Germline V gene data show CDR1 as SGHDT and CDR2 as YYEEEE. The CDR3 is 15 amino acids. The V and J ends lost 5 bases and 5 bases respectively, with 14 bases between them. The CDR3 nucleotides are TGTGCCAGCAGGTGGGGGCCAGCTAATAATTCACCCCTCCACTTT. Translation gives CASRWGPANNSPLHF.

V is TRBV18 and J is TRBJ2-7; tentative D call: TRBD2 (7 bases). The CDR3 has 17 amino acids. V lost 6 bases and J lost 6, with 27 bases in between. Germline-derived CDR1 and CDR2 are KGHSH and LQKENI. In DNA, the CDR3 is TGTGCCAGCTCTATTGCCAGCTCCCCGGGTGGGGGGGCCGAGCAGTACGTC. Translation gives CASSIASSPGGGAEQYV.

The CDR3 nucleotides read TGTGCCGCGCGGCTAGCGAATTACAATGAGCAGTTCTTC. Its translation: CAARLANYNEQFF. J is TRBJ2-1 and V is TRBV30, with a possible D match to TRBD2 (6 bases). V lost 8 bases and J 4 bases, leaving 15 bases between the germline ends. The CDR3 length is 13 residues. Germline CDR1 is GTSNPN and CDR2 is SVGIG (reference sequence). The entire variable domain, with the rest obtained from reference TRBV30 and TRBJ2-1, is as follows: SQTIHQWPATLVQPVGSPLSLECTVEGTSNPNLYWYRQAAGRGLQLLFYSVGIGQISSEVPQNLSASRPQDRQFILSSKKLLLSDSGFYLCAARLANYNEQFFGPGTRLTVL.

CDR3 protein: CASSRSGNTGELFF. DNA of the CDR3: TGTGCCAGCAGCAGATCCGGGAACACCGGGGAGCTGTTTTTT. V is TRBV2 and J is TRBJ2-2; D gene ambiguous. In germline, CDR1 is SNHLY, CDR2 FYNNEI. The V end was cut by 6 bases, the J end by 1 base, with 9 bases between. There are 14 residues in the CDR3.

The chain has TRBV7-2 and TRBJ1-5; D unclear. There are 16 residues in the CDR3. Deletions cut 2 bases from V and 0 bases from J, with 11 bases between. Germline CDR1 and CDR2: SGHTA and FQGNSA. The CDR3 DNA follows: TGTGCCAGCAGCTTAAACGGGCACTATAGCAATCAGCCCCAGCATTTT. Amino acids: CASSLNGHYSNQPQHF.

J is TRBJ1-1 and V is TRBV5-1; D unresolved. V shed 0 bases and J shed 0 bases, with 9 bases lying between them. This CDR3 region has 15 residues. Germline loops: CDR1 SGHRS, CDR2 YFSETQ. The CDR3: CASSLVAGMNTEAFF. CDR3 DNA: TGCGCCAGCAGCTTGGTCGCAGGAATGAACACTGAAGCTTTCTTT.

This chain joins TRBV15 and TRBJ1-5, with 8 bases that match TRBD1. The CDR3 extends over 15 amino acids. Per germline, CDR1 LNHNV and CDR2 YYDKDF (reference sequence). J lost 5 bases, V lost 0 bases, and 3 bases had no gene match. In DNA, the CDR3 is TGTGCCACCAGCAGAGACAGACAGGGGTATCAGCCCCAGCATTTT. It specifies CATSRDRQGYQPQHF.

The count of this clone is one. This chain joins TRBV10-2 and TRBJ2-5; D is perhaps TRBD2 (5 bases). Germline loops: CDR1 WSHSY, CDR2 SAAADI. V was shortened by 4 bases and J by 4 bases, with 22 bases between the two germline ends. This CDR3 is built from 17 residues. The CDR3 DNA sequence: TGCGCCAGCAGTGGGGTTGGGAAGCGGTGGGCCGGAGAGACCCAGTACTTC. This translates into CASSGVGKRWAGETQYF.

This chain connects TRBV7-3 to TRBJ2-7; 12 bases are shared with TRBD2. The length of the CDR3 is 18 residues. Germline-derived CDR1 and CDR2 are SGHTA and FQGTGA. V was pared by 5 bases and J by 2 bases, with 13 bases of the junction left unmatched. The DNA for the CDR3 is TGTGCCAGCAGCATACTAGCGGGGGGTCCGAAACCCACCTACGAGCAGTACTTC. This sequence encodes CASSILAGGPKPTYEQYF.

This rearrangement joins TRBV9 to TRBJ2-2; D is unresolved. Germline CDR1 is SGDLS and CDR2 is YYNGEE. The CDR3 runs to 13 residues. Trimming took off 0 bases at V and 5 bases at J, with 5 bases between the two ends. CDR3 sequence reads: CASSVVGTGELFF. The CDR3 DNA sequence: TGTGCCAGCAGCGTAGTAGGTACCGGGGAGCTGTTTTTT. The full variable domain, rest sourced from reference TRBV9 and TRBJ2-2, is DSGVTQTPKHLITATGQRVTLRCSPRSGDLSVYWYQQSLDQGLQFLIQYYNGEERAKGNILERFSAQQFPDLHSELNLSSLELGDSALYFCASSVVGTGELFFGEGSRLTVL.